This paragraph reports one T cell receptor (beta chain). Antigen unknown. Per germline, CDR1 LNHDA and CDR2 SQIVND (reference sequence). V lost 6 bases, J lost 0 bases, and 12 bases lay in between. The CDR3 has 15 residues. Clones were sequenced by immunoSEQ multiplex PCR, and TCRdb holds only the in-frame ones, with some missing. The table has fewer than 55,000 clones, around four fifths seen once. The data belong to a study of OX40 agonist ivuxolimab in advanced cancers. Study-wide context: Patients' therapy was ivuxolimab, an antibody that acts as an agonist of OX40 (CD134). Three patients responded partially, comprising one with hepatocellular carcinoma and two with cutaneous melanoma. The mean age was approximately 56 years, ranging from roughly 23 to 90, with approximately 83% of participants male. Findings and limits, study-wide: Clonal expansion from baseline to week 6 occurred in both CD4+ and CD8+ T cells.

This clonotype was obtained from an adult with an advanced solid tumor such as melanoma, head and neck, liver or kidney cancer. The source was CD4+ or CD8+ T cells sorted from blood, collected in a trial of the OX40 agonist ivuxolimab. The rearrangement links TRBV19 to TRBJ1-3; D perhaps matches TRBD1 (6 bases). CDR3 DNA sequence: TGTGCCAGTAGCCGTGGACAGAACTCTGGAAACACCATATATTTT. Amino acids: CASSRGQNSGNTIYF.